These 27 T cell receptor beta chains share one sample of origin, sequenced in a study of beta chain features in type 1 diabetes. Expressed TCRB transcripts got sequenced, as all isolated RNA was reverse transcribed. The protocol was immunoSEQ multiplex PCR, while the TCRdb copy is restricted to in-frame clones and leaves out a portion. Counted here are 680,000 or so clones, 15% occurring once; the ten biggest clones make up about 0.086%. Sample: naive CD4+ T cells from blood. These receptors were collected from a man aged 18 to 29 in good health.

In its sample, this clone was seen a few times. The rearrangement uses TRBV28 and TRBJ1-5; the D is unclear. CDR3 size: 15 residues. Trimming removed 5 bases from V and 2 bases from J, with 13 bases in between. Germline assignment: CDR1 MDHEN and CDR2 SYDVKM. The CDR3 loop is CASSPDGRGNQPQHF. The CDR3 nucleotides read TGTGCCAGCAGTCCGGACGGTCGGGGCAATCAGCCCCAGCATTTT.

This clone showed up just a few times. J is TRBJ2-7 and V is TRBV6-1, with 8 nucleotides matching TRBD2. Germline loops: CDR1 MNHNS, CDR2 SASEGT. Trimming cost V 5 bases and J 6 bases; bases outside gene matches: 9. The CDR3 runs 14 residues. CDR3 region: CASSRAGVESEQYF. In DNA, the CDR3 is TGTGCCAGCAGTCGAGCGGGGGTAGAGTCCGAGCAGTACTTC.

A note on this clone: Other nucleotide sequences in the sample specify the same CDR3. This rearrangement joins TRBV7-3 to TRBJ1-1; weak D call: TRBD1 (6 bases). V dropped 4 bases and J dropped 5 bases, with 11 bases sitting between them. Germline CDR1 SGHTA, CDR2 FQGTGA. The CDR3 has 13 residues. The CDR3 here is CASSSQGPTEAFF. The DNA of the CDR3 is TGTGCCAGCAGCTCACAGGGTCCTACTGAAGCTTTCTTT. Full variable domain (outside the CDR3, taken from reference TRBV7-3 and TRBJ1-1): GAGVSQTPSNKVTEKGKYVELRCDPISGHTALYWYRQSLGQGPEFLIYFQGTGAADDSGLPNDRFFAVRPEGSVSTLKIQRTERGDSAVYLCASSSQGPTEAFFGQGTRLTVV.

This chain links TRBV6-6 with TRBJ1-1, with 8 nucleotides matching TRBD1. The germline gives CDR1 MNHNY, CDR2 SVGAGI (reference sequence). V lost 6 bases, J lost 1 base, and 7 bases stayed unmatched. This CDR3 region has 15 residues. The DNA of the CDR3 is TGTGCCAGCAGGAAACAGGGGGGTGGGAACACTGAAGCTTTCTTT. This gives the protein CASRKQGGGNTEAFF.

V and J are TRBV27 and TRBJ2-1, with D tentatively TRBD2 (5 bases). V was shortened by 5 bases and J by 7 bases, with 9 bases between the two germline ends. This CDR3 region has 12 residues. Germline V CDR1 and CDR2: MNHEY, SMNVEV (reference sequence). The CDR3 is CASSRTGNEQFF. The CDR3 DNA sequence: TGTGCCAGCAGTAGGACGGGGAATGAGCAGTTCTTC.

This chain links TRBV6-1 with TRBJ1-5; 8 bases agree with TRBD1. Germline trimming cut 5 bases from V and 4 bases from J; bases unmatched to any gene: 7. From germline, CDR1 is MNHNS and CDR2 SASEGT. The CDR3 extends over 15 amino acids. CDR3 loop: CASSPDRGPNQPQHF. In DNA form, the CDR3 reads TGTGCCAGCAGTCCTGACAGGGGCCCGAATCAGCCCCAGCATTTT.

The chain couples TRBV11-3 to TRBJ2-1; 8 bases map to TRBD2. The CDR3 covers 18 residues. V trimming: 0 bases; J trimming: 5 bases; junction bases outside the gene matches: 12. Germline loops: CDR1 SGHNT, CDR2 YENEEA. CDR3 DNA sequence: TGTGCCAGCAGCTTAGAAGAAGGCGGGAGGCACTACCACAATGAGCAGTTCTTC. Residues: CASSLEEGGRHYHNEQFF.

The CDR3 here is CASSSTKGIYEQYF. CDR3 coding DNA: TGTGCCAGCTCATCCACTAAGGGAATCTACGAGCAGTACTTC. The chain employs TRBV18 and TRBJ2-7, with unresolved D. CDR3 length: 14 amino acids. V lost 5 bases, J lost 3 bases, and 14 bases lay in between. Germline CDR1 and CDR2: KGHSH and LQKENI.

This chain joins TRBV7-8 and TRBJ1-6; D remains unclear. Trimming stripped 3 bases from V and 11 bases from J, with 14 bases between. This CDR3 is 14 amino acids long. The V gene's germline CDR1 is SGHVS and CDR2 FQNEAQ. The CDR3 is CASSFDWVPAPLHF. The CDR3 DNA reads TGTGCCAGCAGCTTCGACTGGGTCCCTGCACCCCTCCACTTT.

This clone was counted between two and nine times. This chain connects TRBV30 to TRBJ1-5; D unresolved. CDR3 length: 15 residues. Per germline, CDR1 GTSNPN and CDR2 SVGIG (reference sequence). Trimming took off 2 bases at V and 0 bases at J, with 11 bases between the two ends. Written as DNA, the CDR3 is TGTGCCTGGAGTACCCGGGGTGCTAGCAATCAGCCCCAGCATTTT. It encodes CAWSTRGASNQPQHF.

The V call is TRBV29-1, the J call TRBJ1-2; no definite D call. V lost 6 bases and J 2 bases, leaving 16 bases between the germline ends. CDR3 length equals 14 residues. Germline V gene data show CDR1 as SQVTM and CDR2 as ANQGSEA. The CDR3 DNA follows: TGCAGCGTCGCCCCCCGACTGACCAACTATGGCTACACCTTC. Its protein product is CSVAPRLTNYGYTF.

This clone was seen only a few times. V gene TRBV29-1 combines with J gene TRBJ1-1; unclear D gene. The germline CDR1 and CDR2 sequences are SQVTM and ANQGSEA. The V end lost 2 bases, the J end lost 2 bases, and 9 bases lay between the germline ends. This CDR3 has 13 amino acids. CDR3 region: CSVESGANTEAFF. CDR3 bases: TGCAGCGTTGAATCAGGCGCTAACACTGAAGCTTTCTTT.

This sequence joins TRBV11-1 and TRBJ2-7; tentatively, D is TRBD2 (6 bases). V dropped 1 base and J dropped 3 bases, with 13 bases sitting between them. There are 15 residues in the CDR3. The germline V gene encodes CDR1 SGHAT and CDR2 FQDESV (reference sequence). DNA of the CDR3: TGTGCCAGCAGCTTAGTGCAGGAGGGCTACTACGAGCAGTACTTC. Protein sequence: CASSLVQEGYYEQYF.

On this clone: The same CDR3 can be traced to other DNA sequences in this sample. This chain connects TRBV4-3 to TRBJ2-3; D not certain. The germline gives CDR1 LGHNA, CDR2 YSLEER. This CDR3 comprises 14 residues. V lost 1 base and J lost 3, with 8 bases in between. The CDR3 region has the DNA TGCGCCAGCAGCCAAGGTACAAGGACAGATACGCAGTATTTT. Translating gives CASSQGTRTDTQYF.

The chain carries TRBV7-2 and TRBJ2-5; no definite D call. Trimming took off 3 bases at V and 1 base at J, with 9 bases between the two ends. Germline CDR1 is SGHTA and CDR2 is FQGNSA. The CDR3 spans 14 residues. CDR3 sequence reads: CASSFRRTQETQYF. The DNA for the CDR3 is TGTGCCAGCAGCTTCCGCAGGACCCAAGAGACCCAGTACTTC.

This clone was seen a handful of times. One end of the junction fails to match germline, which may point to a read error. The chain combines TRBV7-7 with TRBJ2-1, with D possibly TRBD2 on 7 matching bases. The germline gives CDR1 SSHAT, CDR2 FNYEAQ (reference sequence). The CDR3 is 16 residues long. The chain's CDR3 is CASSLGGASSYNEQFF. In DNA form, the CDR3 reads TGTGCTAGCAGCTTAGGGGGGGCGAGCTCCTACAATGAGCAGTTCTTC.

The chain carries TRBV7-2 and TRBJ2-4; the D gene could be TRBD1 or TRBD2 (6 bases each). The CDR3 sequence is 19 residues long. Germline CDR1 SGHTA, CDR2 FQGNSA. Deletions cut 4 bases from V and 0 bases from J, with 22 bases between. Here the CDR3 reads CASSYLYGGGSLAKNIQYF. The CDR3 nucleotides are TGTGCCAGCAGCTACCTGTACGGGGGCGGGTCCCTAGCCAAAAACATTCAGTACTTC. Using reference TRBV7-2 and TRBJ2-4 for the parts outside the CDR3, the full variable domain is GAGVSQSPSNKVTEKGKDVELRCDPISGHTALYWYRQSLGQGLEFLIYFQGNSAPDKSGLPSDRFSAERTGGSVSTLTIQRTQQEDSAVYLCASSYLYGGGSLAKNIQYFGAGTRLSVL.

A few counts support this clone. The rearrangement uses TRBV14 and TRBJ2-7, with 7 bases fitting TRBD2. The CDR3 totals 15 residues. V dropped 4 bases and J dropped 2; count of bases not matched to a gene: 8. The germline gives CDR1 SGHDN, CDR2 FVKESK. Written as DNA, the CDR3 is TGTGCCAGCAGCCCGGGGAGCGGGACCGCCTACGAGCAGTACTTC. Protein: CASSPGSGTAYEQYF.

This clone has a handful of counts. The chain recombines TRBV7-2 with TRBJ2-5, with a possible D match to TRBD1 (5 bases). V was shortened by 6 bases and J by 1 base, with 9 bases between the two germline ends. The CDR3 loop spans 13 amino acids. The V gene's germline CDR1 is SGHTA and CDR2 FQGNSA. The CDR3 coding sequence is TGTGCCAGCAGACGACAGAGCCAAGAGACCCAGTACTTC. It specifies CASRRQSQETQYF.

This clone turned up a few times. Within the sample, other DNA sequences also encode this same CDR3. CDR3 nucleotide sequence: TGCGCCAGCAGCTTAAGTGCCTCCCAAGAGACCCAGTACTTC. Translation gives CASSLSASQETQYF. The rearrangement joins TRBV5-1 to TRBJ2-5; D unclear. CDR1 is SGHRS and CDR2 is YFSETQ in the germline V gene. V was pared by 2 bases and J by 1 base, with 9 bases between. This CDR3 is 14 amino acids long.

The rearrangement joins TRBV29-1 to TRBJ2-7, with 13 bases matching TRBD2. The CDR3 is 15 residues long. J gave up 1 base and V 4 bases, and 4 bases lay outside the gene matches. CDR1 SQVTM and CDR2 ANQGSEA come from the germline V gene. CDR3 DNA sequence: TGCAGCGTTGGGGGGACTAGCGGGATTTCCTACGAGCAGTACTTC. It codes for CSVGGTSGISYEQYF.

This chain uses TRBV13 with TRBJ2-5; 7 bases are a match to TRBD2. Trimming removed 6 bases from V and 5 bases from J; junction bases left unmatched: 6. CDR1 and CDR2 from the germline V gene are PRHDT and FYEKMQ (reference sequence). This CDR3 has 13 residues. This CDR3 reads CASRRTGGETQYF. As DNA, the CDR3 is TGTGCCAGCAGACGCACGGGGGGTGAGACCCAGTACTTC.

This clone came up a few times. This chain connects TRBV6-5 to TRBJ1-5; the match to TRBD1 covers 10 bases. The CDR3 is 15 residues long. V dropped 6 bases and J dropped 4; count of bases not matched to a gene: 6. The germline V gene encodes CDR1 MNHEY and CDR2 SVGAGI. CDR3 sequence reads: CASSWDRGPNQPQHF. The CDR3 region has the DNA TGTGCCAGCAGCTGGGACAGGGGCCCTAATCAGCCCCAGCATTTT.

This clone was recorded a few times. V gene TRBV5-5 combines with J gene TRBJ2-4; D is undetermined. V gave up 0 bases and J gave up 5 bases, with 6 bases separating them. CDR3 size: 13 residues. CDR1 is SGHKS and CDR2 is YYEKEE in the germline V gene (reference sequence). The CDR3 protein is CASSLARENIQYF. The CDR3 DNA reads TGTGCCAGCAGCTTGGCTCGAGAAAACATTCAGTACTTC.

The CDR3 loop is CASSKRAGVGETQYF. The CDR3 DNA reads TGTGCCAGCAGCAAGCGGGCAGGGGTTGGGGAGACCCAGTACTTC. This sequence joins TRBV9 and TRBJ2-5, with D perhaps assigned TRBD1 or TRBD2 (6 bases each). The V end lost 4 bases, the J end lost 5 bases, and 18 bases lay between the germline ends. Germline assignment: CDR1 SGDLS and CDR2 YYNGEE. The length of the CDR3 is 15 residues.

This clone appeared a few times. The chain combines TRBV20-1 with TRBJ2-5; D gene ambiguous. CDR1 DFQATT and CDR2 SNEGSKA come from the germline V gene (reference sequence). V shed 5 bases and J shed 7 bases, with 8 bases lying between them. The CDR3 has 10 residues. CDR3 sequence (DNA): TGCAGTGCTCGAAAAGGGACCCAGTACTTC. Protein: CSARKGTQYF.

CDR3 nucleotides: TGTGCCGCGCAGACAGGGGCCCCGAATTCACCCCTCCACTTT. Residues: CAAQTGAPNSPLHF. The chain couples TRBV28 to TRBJ1-6, with 8 bases lining up with TRBD1. Germline CDR1 reads MDHEN; CDR2 reads SYDVKM. This CDR3 has 14 residues. Unmatched junction bases numbered 10, after V lost 11 bases and J lost 7 bases. Variable domain in full (rest from reference TRBV28 and TRBJ1-6): DVKVTQSSRYLVKRTGEKVFLECVQDMDHENMFWYRQDPGLGLRLIYFSYDVKMKEKGDIPEGYSVSREKKERFSLILESASTNQTSMYLCAAQTGAPNSPLHFGNGTRLTVT.